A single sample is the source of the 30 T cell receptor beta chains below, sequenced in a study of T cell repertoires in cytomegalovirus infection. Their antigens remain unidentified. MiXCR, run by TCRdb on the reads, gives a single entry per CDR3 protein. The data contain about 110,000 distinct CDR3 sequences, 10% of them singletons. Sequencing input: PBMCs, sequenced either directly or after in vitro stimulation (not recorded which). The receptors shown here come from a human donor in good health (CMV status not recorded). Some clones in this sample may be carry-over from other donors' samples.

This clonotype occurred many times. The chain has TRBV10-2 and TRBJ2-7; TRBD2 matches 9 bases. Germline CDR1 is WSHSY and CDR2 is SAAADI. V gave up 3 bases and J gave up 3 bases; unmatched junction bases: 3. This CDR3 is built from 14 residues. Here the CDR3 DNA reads TGCGCCAGCAGTGATAGCGGGAGAGTCTACGAGCAGTACGTC. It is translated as CASSDSGRVYEQYV.

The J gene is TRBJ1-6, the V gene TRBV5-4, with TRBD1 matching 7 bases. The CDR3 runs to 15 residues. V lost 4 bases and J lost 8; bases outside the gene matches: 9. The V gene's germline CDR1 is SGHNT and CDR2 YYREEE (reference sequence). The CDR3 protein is CASSADRNNYSPLHF. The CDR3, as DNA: TGTGCCAGCAGCGCGGACAGGAACAATTATTCACCCCTCCACTTT.

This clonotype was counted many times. The chain's CDR3 is CASSTGTGVNQPQHF. The DNA of the CDR3 is TGTGCCAGCAGCACCGGGACAGGGGTCAATCAGCCCCAGCATTTT. The rearrangement joins TRBV7-8 to TRBJ1-5; TRBD1 matches at 10 bases. Trimming cost V 5 bases and J 3 bases; bases outside gene matches: 4. The CDR3 is 15 residues long. The germline V gene has CDR1 SGHVS and CDR2 FQNEAQ.

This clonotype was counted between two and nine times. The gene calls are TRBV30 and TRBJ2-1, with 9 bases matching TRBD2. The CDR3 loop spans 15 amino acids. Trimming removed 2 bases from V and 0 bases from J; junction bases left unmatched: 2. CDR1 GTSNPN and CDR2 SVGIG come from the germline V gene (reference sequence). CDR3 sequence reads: CAWSFSGGSYNEQFF. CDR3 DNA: TGTGCCTGGAGTTTTAGCGGGGGCTCCTACAATGAGCAGTTCTTC.

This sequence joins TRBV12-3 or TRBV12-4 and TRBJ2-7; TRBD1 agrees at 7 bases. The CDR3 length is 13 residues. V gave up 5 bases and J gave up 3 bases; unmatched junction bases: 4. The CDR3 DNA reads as TGTGCCAGCAGTACAGGGGCAGGCTACGAGCAGTACTTC. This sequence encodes CASSTGAGYEQYF.

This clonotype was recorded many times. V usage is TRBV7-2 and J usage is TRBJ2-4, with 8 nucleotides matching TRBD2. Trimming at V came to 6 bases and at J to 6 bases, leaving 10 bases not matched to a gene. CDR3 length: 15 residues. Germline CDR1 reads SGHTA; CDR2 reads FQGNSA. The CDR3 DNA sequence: TGTGCCAGCAGTTCCGGGGGGGCTCGGGTAAACATTCAGTACTTC. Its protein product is CASSSGGARVNIQYF.

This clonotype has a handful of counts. CDR3 DNA: TGCAGCGTTGAAGAGTTTAGGGGGCTGAGTACCGGGGAGCTGTTTTTT. Translated, it gives CSVEEFRGLSTGELFF. This sequence joins TRBV29-1 and TRBJ2-2; 7 bases match TRBD1. This CDR3 comprises 16 residues. Germline V gene data show CDR1 as SQVTM and CDR2 as ANQGSEA. The J segment lost 5 bases and the V segment lost 0 bases, leaving 9 bases of the junction unmatched.

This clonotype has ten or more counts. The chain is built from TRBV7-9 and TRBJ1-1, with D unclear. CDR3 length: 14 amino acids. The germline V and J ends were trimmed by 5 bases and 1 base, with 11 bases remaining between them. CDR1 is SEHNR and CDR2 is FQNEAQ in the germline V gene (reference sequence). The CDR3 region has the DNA TGTGCCAGCAGCCTACAAGCCAGGAACACTGAAGCTTTCTTT. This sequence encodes CASSLQARNTEAFF.

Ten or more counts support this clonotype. The CDR3: CASSLNGVHEQFF. CDR3 nucleotides: TGTGCCAGCAGCTTGAACGGGGTACATGAGCAGTTCTTC. The chain recombines TRBV7-2 with TRBJ2-1, with TRBD2 as a possible D gene (5 bases). This CDR3 spans 13 amino acids. Germline CDR1 and CDR2: SGHTA and FQGNSA. Trimming took 3 bases from V and 8 from J, leaving 11 bases between them.

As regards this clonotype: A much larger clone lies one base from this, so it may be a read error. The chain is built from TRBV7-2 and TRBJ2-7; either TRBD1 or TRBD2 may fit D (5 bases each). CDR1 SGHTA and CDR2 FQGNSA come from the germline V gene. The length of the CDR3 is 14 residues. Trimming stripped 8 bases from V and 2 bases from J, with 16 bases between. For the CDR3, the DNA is TGTGCCAGCGGCCTGGTGGGGGTCACCTACGAGCAGTACTTC. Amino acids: CASGLVGVTYEQYF. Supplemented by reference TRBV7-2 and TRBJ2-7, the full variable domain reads GAGVSQSPSNKVTEKGKDVELRCDPISGHTALYWYRQSLGQGLEFLIYFQGNSAPDKSGLPSDRFSAERTGGSVSTLTIQRTQQEDSAVYLCASGLVGVTYEQYFGPGTRLTVT.

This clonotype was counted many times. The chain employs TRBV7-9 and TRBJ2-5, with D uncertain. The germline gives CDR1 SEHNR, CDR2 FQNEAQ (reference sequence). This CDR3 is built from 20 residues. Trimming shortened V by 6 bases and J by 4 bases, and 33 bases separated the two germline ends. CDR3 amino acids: CASSHRSIAVGSNFLETQYF. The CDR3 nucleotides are TGTGCCAGCAGTCACCGTTCCATAGCCGTCGGGTCGAACTTTCTAGAGACCCAGTACTTC. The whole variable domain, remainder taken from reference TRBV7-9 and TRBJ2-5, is DTGVSQNPRHKITKRGQNVTFRCDPISEHNRLYWYRQTLGQGPEFLTYFQNEAQLEKSRLLSDRFSAERPKGSFSTLEIQRTEQGDSAMYLCASSHRSIAVGSNFLETQYFGPGTRLLVL.

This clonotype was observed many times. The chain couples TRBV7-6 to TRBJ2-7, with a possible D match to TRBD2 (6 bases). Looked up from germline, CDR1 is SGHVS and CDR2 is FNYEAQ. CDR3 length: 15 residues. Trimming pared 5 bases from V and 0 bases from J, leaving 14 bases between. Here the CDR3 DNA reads TGTGCCAGCAGCGCGGGACGGCCGAGCTCCTACGAGCAGTACGTC. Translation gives CASSAGRPSSYEQYV.

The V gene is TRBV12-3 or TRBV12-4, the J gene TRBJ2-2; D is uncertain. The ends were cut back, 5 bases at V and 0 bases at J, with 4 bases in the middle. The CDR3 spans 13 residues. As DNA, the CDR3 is TGTGCCAGCAGTGTACCGAACACCGGGGAGCTGTTTTTT. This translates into CASSVPNTGELFF.

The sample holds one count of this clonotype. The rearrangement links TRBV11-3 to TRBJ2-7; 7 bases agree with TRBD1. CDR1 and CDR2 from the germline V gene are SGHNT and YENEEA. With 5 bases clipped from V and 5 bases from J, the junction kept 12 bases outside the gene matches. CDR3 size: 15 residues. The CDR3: CASSIGTASTHEQYF. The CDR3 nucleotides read TGTGCCAGCAGCATTGGGACAGCCTCAACCCACGAGCAGTACTTC.

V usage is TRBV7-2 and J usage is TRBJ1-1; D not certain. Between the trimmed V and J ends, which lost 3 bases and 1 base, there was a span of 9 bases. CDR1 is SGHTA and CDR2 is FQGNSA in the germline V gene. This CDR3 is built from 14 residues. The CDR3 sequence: CASSFPTGNTEAFF. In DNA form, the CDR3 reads TGTGCCAGCAGCTTCCCGACGGGGAACACTGAAGCTTTCTTT.

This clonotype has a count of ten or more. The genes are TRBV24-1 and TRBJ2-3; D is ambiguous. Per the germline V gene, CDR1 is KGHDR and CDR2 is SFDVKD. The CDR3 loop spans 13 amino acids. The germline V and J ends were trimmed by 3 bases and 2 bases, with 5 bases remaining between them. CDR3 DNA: TGTGCCACCAGTGATCGGTCCACAGATACGCAGTATTTT. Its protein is CATSDRSTDTQYF.

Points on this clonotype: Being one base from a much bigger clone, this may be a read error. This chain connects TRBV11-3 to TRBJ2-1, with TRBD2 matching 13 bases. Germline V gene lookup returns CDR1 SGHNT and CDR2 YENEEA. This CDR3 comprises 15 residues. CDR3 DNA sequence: TGTGCCAGCAGCTTAGAGACTAGCGGGAGGAATGTGCAGTTCTTC. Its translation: CASSLETSGRNVQFF.

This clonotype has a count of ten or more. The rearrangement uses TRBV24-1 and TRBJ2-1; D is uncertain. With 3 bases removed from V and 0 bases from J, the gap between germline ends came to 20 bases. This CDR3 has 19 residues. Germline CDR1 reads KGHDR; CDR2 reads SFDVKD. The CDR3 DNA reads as TGTGCCACCAGTGATCCCAGATCTGTCTCCGGGTACTCCTACAATGAGCAGTTCTTC. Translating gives CATSDPRSVSGYSYNEQFF.

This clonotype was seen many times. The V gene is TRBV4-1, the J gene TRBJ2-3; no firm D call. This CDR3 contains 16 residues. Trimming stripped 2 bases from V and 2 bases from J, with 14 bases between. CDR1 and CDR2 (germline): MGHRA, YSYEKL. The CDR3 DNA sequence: TGCGCCAGCAGCCAACTCCGCCAGTCATCCACAGATACGCAGTATTTT. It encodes CASSQLRQSSTDTQYF.

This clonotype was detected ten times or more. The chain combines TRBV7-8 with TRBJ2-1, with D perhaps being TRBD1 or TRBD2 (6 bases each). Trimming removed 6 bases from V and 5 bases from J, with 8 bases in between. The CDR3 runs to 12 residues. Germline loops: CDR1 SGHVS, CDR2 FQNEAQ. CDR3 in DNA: TGTGCCAGCAGGCGGGACAACAATGAGCAGTTCTTC. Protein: CASRRDNNEQFF. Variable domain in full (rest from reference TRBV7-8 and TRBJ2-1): GAGVSQSPRYKVAKRGQDVALRCDPISGHVSLFWYQQALGQGPEFLTYFQNEAQLDKSGLPSDRFFAERPEGSVSTLKIQRTQQEDSAVYLCASRRDNNEQFFGPGTRLTVL.

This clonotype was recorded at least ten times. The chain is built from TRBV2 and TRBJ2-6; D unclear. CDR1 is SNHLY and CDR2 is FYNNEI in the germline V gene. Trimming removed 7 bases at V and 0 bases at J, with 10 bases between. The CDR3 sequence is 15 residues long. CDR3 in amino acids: CASKPGTSGANVLTF. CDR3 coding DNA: TGTGCCAGCAAACCAGGTACCTCTGGGGCCAACGTCCTGACTTTC.

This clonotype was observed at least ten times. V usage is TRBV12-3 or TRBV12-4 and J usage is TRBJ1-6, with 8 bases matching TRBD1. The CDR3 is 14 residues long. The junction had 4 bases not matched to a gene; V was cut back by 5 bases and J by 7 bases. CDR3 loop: CASSQGAVNSPLHF. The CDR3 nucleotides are TGTGCCAGCAGTCAGGGGGCGGTAAATTCACCCCTCCACTTT.

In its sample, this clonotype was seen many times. The DNA for the CDR3 is TGTGCCAGCAGCCCTAAGGGAGGGACCGAGTTCGACGAGCAGTACGTC. Translated: CASSPKGGTEFDEQYV. This sequence joins TRBV7-6 and TRBJ2-7, with 7 bases matching TRBD2. The germline CDR1 and CDR2 sequences are SGHVS and FNYEAQ. The V gene end was trimmed by 5 bases and the J gene end by 5 bases; junction bases not matched to a gene: 15. The CDR3 contains 16 residues.

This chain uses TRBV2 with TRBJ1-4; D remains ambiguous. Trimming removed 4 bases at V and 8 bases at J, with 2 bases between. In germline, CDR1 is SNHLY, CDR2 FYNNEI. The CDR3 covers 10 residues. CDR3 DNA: TGTGCCAGCAGTGGAGAAAAACTGTTTTTT. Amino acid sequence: CASSGEKLFF.

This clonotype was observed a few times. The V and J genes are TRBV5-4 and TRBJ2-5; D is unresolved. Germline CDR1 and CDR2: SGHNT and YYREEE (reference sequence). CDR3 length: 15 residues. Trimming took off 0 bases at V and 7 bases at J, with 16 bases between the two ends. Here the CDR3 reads CASSLEGRLVVTQYF. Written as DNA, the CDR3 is TGTGCCAGCAGCTTGGAAGGTCGGCTAGTGGTGACCCAGTACTTC.

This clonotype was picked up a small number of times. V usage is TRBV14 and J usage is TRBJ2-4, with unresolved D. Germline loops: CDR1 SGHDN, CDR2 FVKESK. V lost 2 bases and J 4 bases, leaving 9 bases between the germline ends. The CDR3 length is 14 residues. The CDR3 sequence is CASSQLTDKNIQYF. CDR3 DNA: TGTGCCAGCAGCCAATTGACGGATAAAAACATTCAGTACTTC.

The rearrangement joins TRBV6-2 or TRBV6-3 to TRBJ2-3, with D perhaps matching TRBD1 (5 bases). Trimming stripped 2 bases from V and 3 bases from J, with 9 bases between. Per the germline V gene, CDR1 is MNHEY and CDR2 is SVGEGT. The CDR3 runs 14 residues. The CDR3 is CASSYQGQTDTQYF. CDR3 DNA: TGTGCCAGCAGTTACCAAGGACAAACAGATACGCAGTATTTT.

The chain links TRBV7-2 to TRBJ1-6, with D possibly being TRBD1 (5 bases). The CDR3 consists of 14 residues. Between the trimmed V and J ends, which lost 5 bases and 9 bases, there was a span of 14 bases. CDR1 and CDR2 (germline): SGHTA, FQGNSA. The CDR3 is CASSPAGDFSPLHF. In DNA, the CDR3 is TGTGCCAGCAGCCCGGCGGGGGATTTTTCACCCCTCCACTTT.

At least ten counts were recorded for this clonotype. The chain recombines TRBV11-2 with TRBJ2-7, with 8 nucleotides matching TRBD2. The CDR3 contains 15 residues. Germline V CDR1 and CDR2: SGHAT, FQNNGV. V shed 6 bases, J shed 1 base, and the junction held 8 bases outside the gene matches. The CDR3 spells CASREAGARSYEQYF. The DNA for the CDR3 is TGTGCCAGCAGGGAAGCGGGAGCTCGTTCCTACGAGCAGTACTTC. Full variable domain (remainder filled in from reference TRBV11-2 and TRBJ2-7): EAGVAQSPRYKIIEKRQSVAFWCNPISGHATLYWYQQILGQGPKLLIQFQNNGVVDDSQLPKDRFSAERLKGVDSTLKIQPAKLEDSAVYLCASREAGARSYEQYFGPGTRLTVT.

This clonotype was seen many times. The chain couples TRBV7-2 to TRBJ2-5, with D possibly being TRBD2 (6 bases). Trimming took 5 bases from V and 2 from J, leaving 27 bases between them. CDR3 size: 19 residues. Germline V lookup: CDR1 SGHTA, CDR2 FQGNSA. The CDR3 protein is CASSVTKVLASATQETQYF. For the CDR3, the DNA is TGTGCCAGCAGCGTAACAAAAGTACTAGCCTCTGCGACACAAGAGACCCAGTACTTC.